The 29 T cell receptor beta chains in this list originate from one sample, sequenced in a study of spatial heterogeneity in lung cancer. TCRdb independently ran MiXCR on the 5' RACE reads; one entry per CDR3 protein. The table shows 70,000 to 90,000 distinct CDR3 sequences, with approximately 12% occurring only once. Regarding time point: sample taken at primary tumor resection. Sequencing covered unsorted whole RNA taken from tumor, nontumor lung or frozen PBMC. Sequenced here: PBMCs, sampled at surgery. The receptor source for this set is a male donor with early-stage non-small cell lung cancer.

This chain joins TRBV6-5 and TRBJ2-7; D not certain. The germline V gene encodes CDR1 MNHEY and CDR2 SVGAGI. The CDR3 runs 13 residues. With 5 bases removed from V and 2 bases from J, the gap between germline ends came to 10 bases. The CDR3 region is CASSPRAPYEQYF. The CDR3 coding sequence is TGTGCCAGCAGTCCCCGGGCCCCCTACGAGCAGTACTTC.

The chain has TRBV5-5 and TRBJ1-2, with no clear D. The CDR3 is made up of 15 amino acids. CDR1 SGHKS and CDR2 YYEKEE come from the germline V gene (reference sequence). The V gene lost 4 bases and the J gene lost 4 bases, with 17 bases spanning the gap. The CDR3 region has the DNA TGTGCCAGCAGCGGGAGGGCTGGCGTGGCCTATGGCTACACCTTC. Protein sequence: CASSGRAGVAYGYTF.

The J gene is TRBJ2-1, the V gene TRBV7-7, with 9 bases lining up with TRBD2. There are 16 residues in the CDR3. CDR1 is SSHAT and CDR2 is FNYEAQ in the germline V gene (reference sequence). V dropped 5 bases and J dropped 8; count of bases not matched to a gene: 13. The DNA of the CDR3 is TGTGCCAGCAGCAAGCGTACAGCGGGAGGATTCGATGAGCAGTTCTTC. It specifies CASSKRTAGGFDEQFF.

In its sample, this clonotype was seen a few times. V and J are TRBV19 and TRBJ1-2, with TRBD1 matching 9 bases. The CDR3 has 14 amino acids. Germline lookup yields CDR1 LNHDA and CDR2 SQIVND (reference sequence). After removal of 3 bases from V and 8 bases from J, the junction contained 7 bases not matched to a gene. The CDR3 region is CASSMSTGGIGYTF. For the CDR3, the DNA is TGTGCCAGTAGTATGAGCACAGGGGGCATAGGCTACACCTTC. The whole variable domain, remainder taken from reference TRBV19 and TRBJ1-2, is DGGITQSPKYLFRKEGQNVTLSCEQNLNHDAMYWYRQDPGQGLRLIYYSQIVNDFQKGDIAEGYSVSREKKESFPLTVTSAQKNPTAFYLCASSMSTGGIGYTFGSGTRLTVV.

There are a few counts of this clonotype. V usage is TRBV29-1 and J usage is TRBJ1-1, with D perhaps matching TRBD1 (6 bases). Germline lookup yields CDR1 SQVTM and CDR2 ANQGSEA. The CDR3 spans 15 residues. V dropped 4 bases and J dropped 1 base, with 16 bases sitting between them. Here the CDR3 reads CSVVWGAVRNTEAFF. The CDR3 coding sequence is TGCAGCGTTGTATGGGGGGCAGTGAGGAACACTGAAGCTTTCTTT.

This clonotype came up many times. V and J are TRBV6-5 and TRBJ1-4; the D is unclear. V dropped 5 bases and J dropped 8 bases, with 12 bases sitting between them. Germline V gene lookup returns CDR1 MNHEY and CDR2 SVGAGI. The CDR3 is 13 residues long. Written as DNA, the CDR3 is TGTGCCAGCAGTCCCCTAAACGGAGAAAAACTGTTTTTT. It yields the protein CASSPLNGEKLFF.

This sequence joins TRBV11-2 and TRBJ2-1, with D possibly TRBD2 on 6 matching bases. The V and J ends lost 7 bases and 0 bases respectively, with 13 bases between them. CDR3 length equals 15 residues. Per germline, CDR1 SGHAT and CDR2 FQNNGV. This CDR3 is CASNPGTHSYNEQFF. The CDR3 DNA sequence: TGTGCCAGCAACCCCGGGACTCACTCCTACAATGAGCAGTTCTTC.

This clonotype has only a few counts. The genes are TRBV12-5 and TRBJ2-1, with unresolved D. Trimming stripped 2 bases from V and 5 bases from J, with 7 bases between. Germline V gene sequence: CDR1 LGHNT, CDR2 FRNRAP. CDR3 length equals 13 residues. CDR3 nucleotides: TGTGCTAGTGGTTTGAACTATAACAATGAGCAGTTCTTC. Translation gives CASGLNYNNEQFF.

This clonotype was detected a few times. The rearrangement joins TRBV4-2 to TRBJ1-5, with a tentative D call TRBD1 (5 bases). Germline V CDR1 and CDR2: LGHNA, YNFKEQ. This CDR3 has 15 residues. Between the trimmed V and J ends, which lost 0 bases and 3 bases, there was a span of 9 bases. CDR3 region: CASSQEEGHNQPQHF. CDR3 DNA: TGTGCCAGCAGCCAAGAAGAGGGGCACAATCAGCCCCAGCATTTT.

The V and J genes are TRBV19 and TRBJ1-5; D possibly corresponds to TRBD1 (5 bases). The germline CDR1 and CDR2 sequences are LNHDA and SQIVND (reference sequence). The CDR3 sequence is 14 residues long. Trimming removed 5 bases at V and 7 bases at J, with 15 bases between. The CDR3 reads CASSASPGPQPQHF. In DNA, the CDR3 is TGTGCCAGTAGTGCGAGTCCGGGACCCCAGCCCCAGCATTTT.

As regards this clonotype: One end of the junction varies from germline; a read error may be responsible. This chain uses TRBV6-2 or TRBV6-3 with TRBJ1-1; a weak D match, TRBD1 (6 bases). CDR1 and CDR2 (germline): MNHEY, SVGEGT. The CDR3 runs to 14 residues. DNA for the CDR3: TGTGCCAGAAGTTACTCACAGGGACTGTCTGAAGCTTTCTTT. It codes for CARSYSQGLSEAFF.

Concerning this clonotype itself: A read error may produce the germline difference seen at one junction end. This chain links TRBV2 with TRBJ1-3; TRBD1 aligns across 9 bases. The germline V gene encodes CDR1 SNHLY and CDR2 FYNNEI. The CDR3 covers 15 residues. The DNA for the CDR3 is TGTGCCAGCAGGGAAGGACAGGGGCAAGGAAACACCATATATTTT. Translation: CASREGQGQGNTIYF. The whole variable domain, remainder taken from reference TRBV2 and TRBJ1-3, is EPEVTQTPSHQVTQMGQEVILRCVPISNHLYFYWYRQILGQKVEFLVSFYNNEISEKSEIFDDQFSVERPDGSNFTLKIRSTKLEDSAMYFCASREGQGQGNTIYFGEGSWLTVV.

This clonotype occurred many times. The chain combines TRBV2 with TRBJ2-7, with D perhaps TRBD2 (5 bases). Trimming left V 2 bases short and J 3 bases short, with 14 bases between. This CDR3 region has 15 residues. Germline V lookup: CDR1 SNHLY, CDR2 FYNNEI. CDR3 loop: CASSEQRMEVYEQYF. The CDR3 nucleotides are TGTGCCAGCAGTGAACAGCGCATGGAGGTCTACGAGCAGTACTTC.

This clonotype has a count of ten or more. The chain's CDR3 is CASATSGTYNEQFF. Written as DNA, the CDR3 is TGTGCCAGCGCGACTAGCGGGACTTACAATGAGCAGTTCTTC. V is TRBV7-2 and J is TRBJ2-1, with TRBD2 matching 11 bases. CDR3 length equals 14 residues. With V trimmed by 8 bases and J by 4 bases, 4 bases remained unmatched. Looked up from germline, CDR1 is SGHTA and CDR2 is FQGNSA.

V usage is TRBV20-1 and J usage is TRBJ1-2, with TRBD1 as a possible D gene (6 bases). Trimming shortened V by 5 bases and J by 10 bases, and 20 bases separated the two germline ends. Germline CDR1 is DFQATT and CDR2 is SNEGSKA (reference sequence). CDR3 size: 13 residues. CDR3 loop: CSAGRDTESVYTF. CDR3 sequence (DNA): TGCAGTGCTGGCCGGGACACCGAGTCTGTCTACACCTTC.

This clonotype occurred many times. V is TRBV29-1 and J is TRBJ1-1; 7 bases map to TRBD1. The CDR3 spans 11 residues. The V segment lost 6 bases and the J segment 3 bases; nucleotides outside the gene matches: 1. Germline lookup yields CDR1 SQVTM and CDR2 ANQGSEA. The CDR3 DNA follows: TGCAGCGTGGGGACAGACACTGAAGCTTTCTTT. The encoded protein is CSVGTDTEAFF. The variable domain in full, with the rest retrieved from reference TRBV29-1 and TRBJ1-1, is SAVISQKPSRDICQRGTSLTIQCQVDSQVTMMFWYRQQPGQSLTLIATANQGSEATYESGFVIDKFPISRPNLTFSTLTVSNMSPEDSSIYLCSVGTDTEAFFGQGTRLTVV.

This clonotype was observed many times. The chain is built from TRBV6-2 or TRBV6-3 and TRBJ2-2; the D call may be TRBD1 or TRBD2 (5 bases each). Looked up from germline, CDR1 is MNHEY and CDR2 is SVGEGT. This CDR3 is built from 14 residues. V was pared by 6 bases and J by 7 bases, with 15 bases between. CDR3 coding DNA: TGTGCCAGCAGCTTACGCCGAGGGGTCGGGGAGCTGTTTTTT. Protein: CASSLRRGVGELFF.

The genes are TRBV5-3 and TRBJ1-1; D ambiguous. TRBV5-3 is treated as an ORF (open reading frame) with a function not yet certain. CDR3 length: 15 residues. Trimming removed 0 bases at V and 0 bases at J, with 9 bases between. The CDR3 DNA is TGTGCCAGAAGCTTGGATGCAGGTATGAACACTGAAGCTTTCTTT. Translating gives CARSLDAGMNTEAFF.

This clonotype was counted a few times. CDR3 region: CASTKSPADTQYF. In nucleotides, the CDR3 is TGTGCCAGCACAAAATCGCCCGCAGATACGCAGTATTTT. This chain connects TRBV27 to TRBJ2-3; no clear D. Trimming took 7 bases from V and 4 from J, leaving 12 bases between them. This CDR3 has 13 residues. CDR1 and CDR2 from the germline V gene are MNHEY and SMNVEV (reference sequence).

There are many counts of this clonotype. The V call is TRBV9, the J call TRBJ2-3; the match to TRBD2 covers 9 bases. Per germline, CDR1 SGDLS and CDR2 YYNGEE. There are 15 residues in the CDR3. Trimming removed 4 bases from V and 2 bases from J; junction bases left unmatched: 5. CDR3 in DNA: TGTGCCAGCAGCAAAGGGACTAGCCCCACAGATACGCAGTATTTT. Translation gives CASSKGTSPTDTQYF. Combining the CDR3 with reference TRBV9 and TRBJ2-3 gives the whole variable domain DSGVTQTPKHLITATGQRVTLRCSPRSGDLSVYWYQQSLDQGLQFLIQYYNGEERAKGNILERFSAQQFPDLHSELNLSSLELGDSALYFCASSKGTSPTDTQYFGPGTRLTVL.

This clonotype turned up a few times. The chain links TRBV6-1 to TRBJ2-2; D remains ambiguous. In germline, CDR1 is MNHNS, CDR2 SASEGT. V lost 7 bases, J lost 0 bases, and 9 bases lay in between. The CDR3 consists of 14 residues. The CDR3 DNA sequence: TGTGCCAGCATCGGCACCTCGAACACCGGGGAGCTGTTTTTT. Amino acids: CASIGTSNTGELFF.

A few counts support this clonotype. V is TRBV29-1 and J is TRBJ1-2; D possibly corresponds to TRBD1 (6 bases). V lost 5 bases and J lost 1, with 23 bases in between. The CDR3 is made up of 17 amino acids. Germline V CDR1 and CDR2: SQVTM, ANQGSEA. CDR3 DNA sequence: TGCAGCGTTCCACAGCTAAACCAGGACAGTGGTAACTATGGCTACACCTTC. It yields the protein CSVPQLNQDSGNYGYTF.

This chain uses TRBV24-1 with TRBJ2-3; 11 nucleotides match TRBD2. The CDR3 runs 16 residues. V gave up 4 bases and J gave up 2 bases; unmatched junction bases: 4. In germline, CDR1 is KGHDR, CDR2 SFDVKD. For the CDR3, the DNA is TGTGCCACCAGTGACCAGACTAGCGGGAACACAGATACGCAGTATTTT. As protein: CATSDQTSGNTDTQYF.

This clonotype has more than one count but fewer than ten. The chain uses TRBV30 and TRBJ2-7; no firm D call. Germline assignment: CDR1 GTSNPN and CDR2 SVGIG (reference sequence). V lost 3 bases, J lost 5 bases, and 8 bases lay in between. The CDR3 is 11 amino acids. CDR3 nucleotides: TGTGCCTGGAGCCCATTAAACGAGCAGTACTTC. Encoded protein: CAWSPLNEQYF.

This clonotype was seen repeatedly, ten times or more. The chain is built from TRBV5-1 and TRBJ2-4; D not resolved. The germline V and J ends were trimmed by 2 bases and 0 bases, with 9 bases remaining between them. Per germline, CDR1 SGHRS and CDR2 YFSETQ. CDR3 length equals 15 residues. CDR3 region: CASSFSSLAKNIQYF. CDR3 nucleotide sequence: TGCGCCAGCAGCTTCTCCAGTTTAGCCAAAAACATTCAGTACTTC.

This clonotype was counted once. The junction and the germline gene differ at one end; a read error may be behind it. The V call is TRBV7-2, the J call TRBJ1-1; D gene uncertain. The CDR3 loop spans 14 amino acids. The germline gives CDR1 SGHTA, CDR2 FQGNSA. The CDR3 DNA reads TGTGCCAGCAGCTTAGCGGCTTCAAACACTGAAACTTTCTTT. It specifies CASSLAASNTETFF.

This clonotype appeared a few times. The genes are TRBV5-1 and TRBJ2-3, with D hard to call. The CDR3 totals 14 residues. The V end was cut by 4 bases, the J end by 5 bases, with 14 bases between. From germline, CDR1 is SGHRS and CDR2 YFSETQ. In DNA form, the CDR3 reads TGCGCCAGCAGCCCGGTGGGCGCCAGAGATACGCAGTATTTT. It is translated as CASSPVGARDTQYF.

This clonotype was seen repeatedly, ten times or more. In DNA form, the CDR3 reads TGTGCCAGCAGCGTAGATGGGGTCACCTACAATGAGCAGTTCTTC. It yields the protein CASSVDGVTYNEQFF. V usage is TRBV9 and J usage is TRBJ2-1; D is undetermined. The length of the CDR3 is 15 residues. Germline lookup yields CDR1 SGDLS and CDR2 YYNGEE. V gave up 0 bases and J gave up 2 bases, with 9 bases separating them.

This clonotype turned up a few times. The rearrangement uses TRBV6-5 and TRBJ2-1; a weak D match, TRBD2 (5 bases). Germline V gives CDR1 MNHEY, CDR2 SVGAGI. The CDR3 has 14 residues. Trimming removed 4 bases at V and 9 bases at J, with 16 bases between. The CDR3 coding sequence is TGTGCCAGCAGTTGGGCGGGCTTCGAGGGTGAGCAGTTCTTC. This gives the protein CASSWAGFEGEQFF.